Listed below are T cell receptor beta chains from one sample, sequenced in a study of blood T cell repertoires in COVID-19. The protocol was immunoSEQ multiplex PCR, while the TCRdb copy is restricted to in-frame clones and leaves out a portion. The repertoire holds 88,000 or so clones, with over 75% as singletons. The specimen sequenced was peripheral blood. These TCRs come from a man between 60 and 70 years old with acute or convalescent COVID-19. The CDR3 runs from the conserved cysteine through the conserved F or W. The order of the fields is J gene, V gene, clone size, D gene, CDR3 protein, CDR3 DNA. D genes are given only for firm matches. Clone size is shown for a subset of rows, as once, few, many or a class of expanded clone.

>TRBJ1-6|TRBV4-2|.|.
CASSQVRNGINNSPLHF
TGTGCCAGCAGCCAAGTTAGAAACGGGATTAATAATTCACCCCTCCACTTT
>TRBJ2-3|TRBV7-3|.|.
CASSSRPPGGTDTQYF
TGTGCCAGCAGCTCCAGACCTCCCGGGGGCACAGATACGCAGTATTTT
>TRBJ2-3|TRBV27|.|.
CATANRGNTDTQYF
TGTGCCACCGCAAATCGGGGTAACACAGATACGCAGTATTTT
>TRBJ1-2|TRBV7-9|.|.
CASSSNSPYGYTF
TGTGCCAGCAGCTCTAATTCCCCCTATGGCTACACCTTC
>TRBJ2-7|TRBV11-3|.|TRBD1
CASSSTGTGHDEQYF
TGTGCCAGCAGCTCGACCGGGACAGGGCACGACGAGCAGTACTTC
>TRBJ1-2|TRBV7-2|once|TRBD1
CASSLDGTAYGYTF
TGTGCCAGCAGCTTAGATGGGACAGCCTATGGCTACACCTTC
>TRBJ1-6|TRBV6-5|.|TRBD1
CASSRDRDYAPLHF
TGTGCCAGCAGCAGGGACAGGGATTACGCGCCCCTCCACTTT
>TRBJ1-3|TRBV5-1|.|TRBD1
CASSETWTGAGNTIYF
TGCGCCAGCAGCGAAACATGGACAGGGGCTGGAAACACCATATATTTT
>TRBJ2-3|TRBV18|.|TRBD2
CASSPSGLAGGTDTQYF
TGTGCCAGCTCACCATCGGGACTAGCGGGAGGCACAGATACGCAGTATTTT
>TRBJ2-3|TRBV11-2|.|TRBD2
CASSLVGAGGTDTQYF
TGTGCCAGCAGCTTAGTGGGGGCGGGAGGGACAGATACGCAGTATTTT
>TRBJ2-7|TRBV19|.|TRBD2
CASSIPRTSGNSYEQYF
TGTGCCAGTAGTATCCCCCGGACTAGCGGGAACTCCTACGAGCAGTACTTC
>TRBJ2-5|TRBV30|.|TRBD2
CAQAGLAAETQYF
TGTGCCCAAGCGGGGTTGGCGGCAGAGACCCAGTACTTC
>TRBJ2-5|TRBV5-5|.|.
CASSLFWQGQETQYF
TGTGCCAGCAGCTTGTTCTGGCAGGGGCAAGAGACCCAGTACTTC
>TRBJ2-1|TRBV6-5|.|.
CASSYLAKSFNEQFF
TGTGCCAGCAGTTACCTAGCAAAGAGCTTCAATGAGCAGTTCTTC
>TRBJ2-5|TRBV13|.|.
CASSLRDSQETQYF
TGTGCCAGCAGCCTACGGGACTCCCAAGAGACCCAGTACTTC
>TRBJ1-2|TRBV9|few|TRBD1
CASSVRGQGRYGYTF
TGTGCCAGCAGCGTTAGAGGACAGGGAAGGTATGGCTACACCTTC
>TRBJ2-3|TRBV18|.|.
CASSPEAGVAQIRSIF
.
>TRBJ2-3|TRBV19|.|TRBD2
CASSLPGGDTQYF
TGTGCCAGTTCACTTCCGGGAGGAGATACGCAGTATTTT
>TRBJ2-7|TRBV10-3|.|TRBD1
CAIRETGENYEQYF
TGTGCCATCAGGGAGACAGGGGAAAACTACGAGCAGTACTTC
>TRBJ1-1|TRBV6-5|.|.
CASSYPDRNTEAFF
TGTGCCAGCAGTTACCCGGACAGGAACACTGAAGCTTTCTTT
>TRBJ2-5|TRBV19|.|TRBD2
CASSIGRTSGLQETQYF
TGTGCCAGTAGTATCGGTAGGACTAGCGGTCTCCAAGAGACCCAGTACTTC
>TRBJ1-2|TRBV30|.|TRBD1
CAWDRDINYGYTF
TGTGCCTGGGACAGGGATATTAACTATGGCTACACCTTC
>TRBJ2-3|TRBV9|.|.
CASSVGLVRATDTQYF
TGTGCCAGCAGCGTTGGGCTTGTGAGGGCAACAGATACGCAGTATTTT
>TRBJ2-7|TRBV6-2/TRBV6-3|few|.
CASSPLPAGEQYF
TGTGCCAGCAGCCCCCTCCCGGCGGGCGAGCAGTACTTC
>TRBJ2-2|TRBV9|.|TRBD2
CASSVGASGMGNTGELFF
TGTGCCAGCAGCGTAGGGGCTAGCGGGATGGGGAACACCGGGGAGCTGTTTTTT
>TRBJ2-6|TRBV4-2|.|TRBD1
CASSAGRGPGANVLTF
TGTGCCAGCAGCGCAGGTAGGGGGCCTGGGGCCAACGTCCTGACTTTC
>TRBJ2-7|TRBV6-5|.|.
CASSYGYRNYEQYF
TGTGCCAGCAGTTACGGCTACAGAAACTACGAGCAGTACTTC
>TRBJ2-3|TRBV6-2/TRBV6-3|.|TRBD2
CASSSPGLATSTDTQYF
TGTGCCAGCAGTTCACCGGGACTAGCGACTAGCACAGATACGCAGTATTTT
>TRBJ2-6|TRBV7-3|.|TRBD1
CASSSFRWDRLSGANVLTF
TGTGCCAGCAGCTCTTTTCGATGGGACAGACTCTCTGGGGCCAACGTCCTGACTTTC
>TRBJ2-1|TRBV4-2|once|.
CASSQVDFRFTYNEQFF
TGTGCCAGCAGCCAAGTTGATTTCAGGTTCACCTACAATGAGCAGTTCTTC